These 18 T cell receptor beta chains originate from one sample sequenced in a study of cytomegalovirus exposure and HLA in healthy donors. The PCR contained 60 Vbeta and 13 Jbeta primers. Produced via immunoSEQ multiplex PCR; TCRdb's table is partial and in-frame only. Counted here are approximately 150,000 clones, roughly four fifths occurring once; the ten biggest clones make up more than 2.5%. Sequenced input: PBMCs. All receptors come from a female donor in good health and CMV-seronegative.

This CDR3 reads CASSAEGGVKPQHF. CDR3 coding DNA: TGTGCCAGCAGCGCCGAAGGAGGGGTAAAGCCCCAGCATTTT. The V and J genes are TRBV9 and TRBJ1-5, with a tentative D call TRBD1 (5 bases). Per germline, CDR1 SGDLS and CDR2 YYNGEE. The ends were cut back, 3 bases at V and 8 bases at J, with 15 bases in the middle. The CDR3 has 14 amino acids.

The chain combines TRBV10-3 with TRBJ2-3; 7 bases are shared with TRBD2. CDR3 length: 13 amino acids. Germline CDR1 and CDR2: ENHRY and SYGVKD. The trim removed 9 bases at V and 4 bases at J, leaving 7 bases unmatched. CDR3 in DNA: TGTGCCATAACCGAGAGCGGGGCAGATACGCAGTATTTT. Protein: CAITESGADTQYF.

This clone has only a few counts. V gene TRBV9 combines with J gene TRBJ2-2, with D possibly TRBD2 on 5 matching bases. The CDR3 has 18 amino acids. The germline V gene has CDR1 SGDLS and CDR2 YYNGEE. V was shortened by 2 bases and J by 0 bases, with 17 bases between the two germline ends. The CDR3 reads CASSVSPGAAPNTGELFF. The CDR3, as DNA: TGTGCCAGCAGCGTTTCCCCCGGAGCGGCCCCGAACACCGGGGAGCTGTTTTTT.

Notes on this clone: At one of its ends the junction is not consistent with the germline gene, which may arise from a read error. This chain joins TRBV19 and TRBJ1-1; TRBD1 aligns across 9 bases. CDR3 length: 12 residues. Germline V gene data show CDR1 as LNHDA and CDR2 as SQIVND (reference sequence). This CDR3 reads CASNNPPGQGIF. CDR3 nucleotide sequence: TGTGCCAGTAATAACCCCCCGGGACAGGGAATCTTT.

The chain carries TRBV2 and TRBJ2-5; TRBD1 matches at 8 bases. The DNA end lines up better with TRBJ2-7; the J call may be wrong. The CDR3 sequence is 16 residues long. CDR1 is SNHLY and CDR2 is FYNNEI in the germline V gene. CDR3 region: CASSVKGQASSYEQYF. Here the CDR3 DNA reads TGTGCCAGCAGTGTGAAGGGACAGGCGAGCTCCTACGAGCAGTACTTC.

The chain employs TRBV5-6 and TRBJ1-3; TRBD1 matches at 8 bases. V trimming: 4 bases; J trimming: 3 bases; junction bases outside the gene matches: 6. The CDR3 has 15 amino acids. The germline CDR1 and CDR2 sequences are SGHDT and YYEEEE. The CDR3 DNA follows: TGTGCCAGCAGCCTCGGACAGGGCGGTGGAAACACCATATATTTT. This translates into CASSLGQGGGNTIYF.

The chain joins TRBV29-1 to TRBJ2-6, with a possible D match to TRBD2 (5 bases). Trimming left V 8 bases short and J 0 bases short, with 17 bases between. The V gene's germline CDR1 is SQVTM and CDR2 ANQGSEA. This CDR3 comprises 16 residues. The CDR3 region has the DNA TGCAGCACTTCGGAGGTGGGGATCTCTGGGGCCAACGTCCTGACTTTC. Amino acid sequence: CSTSEVGISGANVLTF.

This sequence joins TRBV9 and TRBJ1-1; D gene ambiguous. CDR3 length: 15 amino acids. Per the germline V gene, CDR1 is SGDLS and CDR2 is YYNGEE. With 0 bases removed from V and 4 bases from J, the gap between germline ends came to 13 bases. CDR3 sequence reads: CASSVDTGGSTEAFF. The CDR3, as DNA: TGTGCCAGCAGCGTAGATACGGGAGGGAGCACTGAAGCTTTCTTT. Filled out from reference TRBV9 and TRBJ1-1, the complete variable domain reads DSGVTQTPKHLITATGQRVTLRCSPRSGDLSVYWYQQSLDQGLQFLIQYYNGEERAKGNILERFSAQQFPDLHSELNLSSLELGDSALYFCASSVDTGGSTEAFFGQGTRLTVV.

The chain combines TRBV5-1 with TRBJ2-2; TRBD1 aligns across 9 bases. Looked up from germline, CDR1 is SGHRS and CDR2 is YFSETQ. There are 17 residues in the CDR3. The junction had 11 bases not matched to a gene; V was cut back by 4 bases and J by 4 bases. CDR3 in DNA: TGCGCCAGCAGCGGACAAACAGGGGGCGTGAGCACCGGGGAGCTGTTTTTT. This codes for CASSGQTGGVSTGELFF.

The chain is built from TRBV7-9 and TRBJ2-2; no clear D gene. Per germline, CDR1 SEHNR and CDR2 FQNEAQ (reference sequence). The CDR3 is 13 amino acids. V dropped 3 bases and J dropped 5 bases, with 7 bases sitting between them. The CDR3 here is CASSFQRTGELFF. The CDR3 region has the DNA TGTGCCAGCAGCTTCCAGAGGACCGGGGAGCTGTTTTTT.

This clone was recorded a few times. The chain uses TRBV6-1 and TRBJ2-7; D is possibly TRBD1 (5 bases). The CDR3 loop spans 12 amino acids. Trimming removed 8 bases at V and 3 bases at J, with 11 bases between. Germline CDR1 is MNHNS and CDR2 is SASEGT. Here the CDR3 reads CASWGVYYEQYF. CDR3 nucleotides: TGTGCCAGCTGGGGCGTGTACTACGAGCAGTACTTC.

Details on this clone: The junction differs from germline at one of its ends, possibly a read error. V gene TRBV7-7 combines with J gene TRBJ2-7, with 14 nucleotides matching TRBD2. Per the germline V gene, CDR1 is SSHAT and CDR2 is FNYEAQ (reference sequence). The CDR3 spans 14 residues. CDR3 amino acids: CASSLGTSGGEQYF. The CDR3 DNA follows: TGTGCTAGCAGCTTGGGGACTAGCGGGGGCGAGCAGTACTTC.

CDR3 in DNA: TGTGCCAGCAGTTTATACCCACTAAACAATGAGCAGTTCTTC. Protein sequence: CASSLYPLNNEQFF. The V and J genes are TRBV27 and TRBJ2-1; D is ambiguous. Trimming stripped 1 base from V and 5 bases from J, with 9 bases between. Germline loops: CDR1 MNHEY, CDR2 SMNVEV (reference sequence). CDR3 length: 14 amino acids.

The chain is built from TRBV19 and TRBJ2-3; no reliable D call. Germline CDR1 and CDR2: LNHDA and SQIVND (reference sequence). V lost 7 bases, J lost 1 base, and 12 bases lay in between. The length of the CDR3 is 14 residues. CDR3 in DNA: TGTGCCAGTACCCCTCAGTTCGGCACAGATACGCAGTATTTT. Translating gives CASTPQFGTDTQYF.

The chain couples TRBV18 to TRBJ1-1, with D possibly TRBD1 on 6 matching bases. Per the germline V gene, CDR1 is KGHSH and CDR2 is LQKENI. Trimming removed 2 bases at V and 5 bases at J, with 15 bases between. There are 15 residues in the CDR3. CDR3 sequence (DNA): TGTGCCAGCTCACCAACCGCGGGGGCACTAACTGAAGCTTTCTTT. Amino acids: CASSPTAGALTEAFF.

This sequence joins TRBV19 and TRBJ1-2, with D perhaps matching TRBD1 (6 bases). Per the germline V gene, CDR1 is LNHDA and CDR2 is SQIVND (reference sequence). Trimming pared 5 bases from V and 8 bases from J, leaving 15 bases between. The CDR3 totals 13 residues. CDR3 loop: CASSSRQVWGYTF. The CDR3 bases are TGTGCCAGTAGTTCGCGACAGGTCTGGGGCTACACCTTC.

The rearrangement joins TRBV10-2 to TRBJ1-1; unclear D gene. Germline CDR1 is WSHSY and CDR2 is SAAADI. The V gene lost 5 bases and the J gene lost 1 base, with 11 bases spanning the gap. The CDR3 spans 14 residues. CDR3 residues: CASSLDRGNTEAFF. The DNA for the CDR3 is TGCGCCAGCAGTCTGGATCGCGGGAACACTGAAGCTTTCTTT.

The gene calls are TRBV5-1 and TRBJ1-2, with 7 bases that match TRBD1. The CDR3 spans 14 residues. Per the germline V gene, CDR1 is SGHRS and CDR2 is YFSETQ. V lost 4 bases, J lost 3 bases, and 6 bases stayed unmatched. The CDR3 DNA is TGCGCCAGCAGCCCCGACAGGGCGGACTATGGCTACACCTTC. It specifies CASSPDRADYGYTF.